This T cell receptor (beta chain) came from a study of cytomegalovirus exposure and HLA in healthy donors. The table lists this clone with a few counts. Germline V gene data show CDR1 as SSHAT and CDR2 as FNYEAQ (reference sequence). The V end was cut by 1 base, the J end by 11 bases, with 12 bases between. The CDR3 is 13 residues long. Data came from immunoSEQ multiplex PCR; TCRdb stores just in-frame clones and leaves some out. This table holds over 200,000 clones, roughly 87% found once. The sequenced material came from PBMCs. The chain is built from TRBV7-7 and TRBJ1-5; D ambiguous. This clonotype was sampled from a woman in her twenties or thirties in good health and CMV-seronegative. The CDR3 DNA is TGTGCCAGCAGCTTAGGGCCGCTCCAGTCCCAGCATTTT. Amino acids: CASSLGPLQSQHF.